This TCR beta chain comes out of a study of blood T cell repertoires in COVID-19. At the level of the study: The samples span acute and convalescent COVID-19 from the United States, Italy and Spain. The analysed material was cDNA or gDNA that came from T cells, B-cell-depleted T cells, or PBMCs.

As handled by the study authors: Counts of nucleated cells, estimated from reference gene primer amplification, were obtained. Data came from immunoSEQ multiplex PCR; TCRdb stores just in-frame clones and leaves some out. That table is the source of V, J and clone size, and D and trimming were worked out from the DNA. The sample contains about 200,000 clones, 70% to 90% of which appear only once. Germline V gene sequence: CDR1 SGHVS, CDR2 FNYEAQ. Between the trimmed V and J ends, which lost 5 bases and 1 base, there was a span of 12 bases. CDR3 size: 15 residues. The source is a woman over 75 with acute or convalescent COVID-19. This sequence joins TRBV7-6 and TRBJ2-1; D not resolved. Source material: peripheral blood. The CDR3 here is CASSPTVVSYNEQFF. In nucleotides, the CDR3 is TGTGCCAGCAGCCCTACCGTGGTTTCCTACAATGAGCAGTTCTTC. Supplemented by reference TRBV7-6 and TRBJ2-1, the full variable domain reads GAGVSQSPRYKVTKRGQDVALRCDPISGHVSLYWYRQALGQGPEFLTYFNYEAQQDKSGLPNDRFSAERPEGSISTLTIQRTEQRDSAMYRCASSPTVVSYNEQFFGPGTRLTVL.